A single sample gave rise to the 32 T cell receptor beta chains below, sequenced in a study of blood T cell repertoires in COVID-19. TCRdb's copy holds only in-frame clones and misses some; the assay was immunoSEQ multiplex PCR. The data contain around 200,000 clones, about 77% of them singletons. The source material was peripheral blood. These receptor sequences come from a woman older than 75 with active or convalescent COVID-19.

The V and J genes are TRBV19 and TRBJ2-2; D might be TRBD1 (6 bases). This CDR3 is built from 14 residues. The V end was cut by 7 bases, the J end by 3 bases, with 12 bases between. Per germline, CDR1 LNHDA and CDR2 SQIVND (reference sequence). In DNA, the CDR3 is TGTGCCAGTACTCAGGACAGCTACACCGGGGAGCTGTTTTTT. Its protein is CASTQDSYTGELFF.

This clone was picked up one time. For the CDR3, the DNA is TGTGCCAGCAGCGCCGGGACAGGGGGCGGCGATTATGAAAAACTGTTTTTT. It codes for CASSAGTGGGDYEKLFF. V gene TRBV9 combines with J gene TRBJ1-4, with 12 bases that match TRBD1. With V trimmed by 3 bases and J by 6 bases, 9 bases remained unmatched. This CDR3 is built from 17 residues. From germline, CDR1 is SGDLS and CDR2 YYNGEE. Based on the CDR3 plus reference TRBV9 and TRBJ1-4, the full variable domain is DSGVTQTPKHLITATGQRVTLRCSPRSGDLSVYWYQQSLDQGLQFLIQYYNGEERAKGNILERFSAQQFPDLHSELNLSSLELGDSALYFCASSAGTGGGDYEKLFFGSGTQLSVL.

The chain employs TRBV7-6 and TRBJ2-5, with 11 bases matching TRBD2. The CDR3 extends over 17 amino acids. CDR1 SGHVS and CDR2 FNYEAQ come from the germline V gene. Trimming took 4 bases from V and 1 from J; bases not matched to a gene: 8. The DNA for the CDR3 is TGTGCCAGCAGCTCCCGAACTAGCGGGGGACTCCAAGAGACCCAGTACTTC. Protein sequence: CASSSRTSGGLQETQYF.

This chain uses TRBV20-1 with TRBJ2-7, with 7 bases aligning to TRBD2. V dropped 3 bases and J dropped 6; count of bases not matched to a gene: 17. CDR3 size: 16 residues. Germline V gene sequence: CDR1 DFQATT, CDR2 SNEGSKA (reference sequence). CDR3 sequence reads: CSASPTTGRKIGEQYF. The CDR3, as DNA: TGCAGTGCTAGTCCGACAACCGGGAGGAAAATAGGCGAGCAGTACTTC.

This clone was counted between two and nine times. CDR3 in DNA: TGTGCCAGCAGCTTGGATATCTACGGCTACACCTTC. Translation gives CASSLDIYGYTF. The J gene is TRBJ1-2, the V gene TRBV5-4, with D hard to call. Trimming stripped 0 bases from V and 8 bases from J, with 8 bases between. The germline CDR1 and CDR2 sequences are SGHNT and YYREEE (reference sequence). This CDR3 has 12 residues.

To note about this clone: The junction and the germline gene differ at one end; a read error may be behind it. The chain joins TRBV3-1 (or the pseudogene TRBV3-2) to TRBJ2-5; 13 bases fit TRBD2. This CDR3 comprises 17 residues. Looked up from germline, CDR1 is LGHDT and CDR2 is YNNKEL (reference sequence). The CDR3, as DNA: TGTGCCAGCAGCCCGATGACTAGCGGGGGGTTACAAGGGACCCAGTACTTC. Amino acids: CASSPMTSGGLQGTQYF.

The V and J genes are TRBV2 and TRBJ2-2; a possible D gene is TRBD2 (6 bases). CDR1 SNHLY and CDR2 FYNNEI come from the germline V gene. The CDR3 is 14 amino acids. Trimming cost V 7 bases and J 4 bases, with 13 bases left between them. CDR3 DNA sequence: TGTGCCAGCATCTGGGGGGTTCGCACCGGGGAGCTGTTTTTT. Translating it yields CASIWGVRTGELFF.

The gene calls are TRBV5-1 and TRBJ2-3, with unresolved D. Germline V lookup: CDR1 SGHRS, CDR2 YFSETQ. V lost 4 bases and J 3 bases, leaving 3 bases between the germline ends. This CDR3 comprises 11 residues. The CDR3 spells CASSATDTQYF. CDR3 DNA: TGCGCCAGCAGCGCGACAGATACGCAGTATTTT. Full variable domain (rest looked up from reference TRBV5-1 and TRBJ2-3): KAGVTQTPRYLIKTRGQQVTLSCSPISGHRSVSWYQQTPGQGLQFLFEYFSETQRNKGNFPGRFSGRQFSNSRSEMNVSTLELGDSALYLCASSATDTQYFGPGTRLTVL.

V is TRBV27 and J is TRBJ1-3; maybe TRBD1 (6 bases). CDR3 length equals 16 residues. Trimming stripped 5 bases from V and 0 bases from J, with 14 bases between. Germline assignment: CDR1 MNHEY and CDR2 SMNVEV (reference sequence). In nucleotides, the CDR3 is TGTGCCAGCAGTCCCCTACAGGGATTCTCTGGAAACACCATATATTTT. Its translation is CASSPLQGFSGNTIYF.

This chain links TRBV18 with TRBJ1-4; 8 nucleotides line up with TRBD1. Germline V gives CDR1 KGHSH, CDR2 LQKENI. This CDR3 region has 13 residues. The V segment lost 4 bases and the J segment 7 bases; nucleotides outside the gene matches: 2. CDR3 nucleotides: TGTGCCAGCTCACGTGGACAGGGTGAAAAACTGTTTTTT. The encoded protein is CASSRGQGEKLFF.

The rearrangement links TRBV25-1 to TRBJ1-2, with unresolved D. This CDR3 region has 16 residues. Germline V gene lookup returns CDR1 MGHDK and CDR2 SYGVNS. The V end lost 2 bases, the J end lost 0 bases, and 13 bases lay between the germline ends. CDR3 DNA sequence: TGTGCCAGCAGTGAAGGTAGCAGTCCAGCTAACTATGGCTACACCTTC. Translation: CASSEGSSPANYGYTF.

This chain joins TRBV28 and TRBJ1-3; D remains unclear. The CDR3 spans 14 residues. V lost 2 bases and J lost 0, with 5 bases in between. The germline V gene encodes CDR1 MDHEN and CDR2 SYDVKM. CDR3 residues: CASSLIHSGNTIYF. The CDR3 DNA sequence: TGTGCCAGCAGTTTAATCCACTCTGGAAACACCATATATTTT.

The V gene is TRBV6-1, the J gene TRBJ2-7; 9 bases map to TRBD2. Germline CDR1 and CDR2: MNHNS and SASEGT. CDR3 length: 18 amino acids. V lost 4 bases, J lost 5 bases, and 18 bases stayed unmatched. The CDR3: CASSGTSGRARGVHEQYF. The CDR3 DNA sequence: TGTGCCAGCAGTGGAACTAGCGGGCGAGCAAGGGGTGTTCACGAGCAGTACTTC.

The chain is built from TRBV5-8 and TRBJ2-3, with 10 bases lining up with TRBD1. Germline CDR1 is SGHTS and CDR2 is YDEGEE. The ends lost 4 bases at V and 3 bases at J; junction bases unmatched: 2. The CDR3 is 14 amino acids. Here the CDR3 DNA reads TGTGCCAGCAGCCGGACAGGGGGAACAGATACGCAGTATTTT. Its protein product is CASSRTGGTDTQYF.

The rearrangement links TRBV2 to TRBJ1-1, with D possibly matching TRBD1 (6 bases). This CDR3 has 14 residues. V was trimmed by 7 bases and J by 4 bases, leaving 16 bases between them. Germline loops: CDR1 SNHLY, CDR2 FYNNEI. CDR3 sequence reads: CASNRRGGGTEAFF. In DNA, the CDR3 is TGTGCCAGCAACCGTAGGGGAGGGGGCACTGAAGCTTTCTTT.

V usage is TRBV5-1 and J usage is TRBJ2-7; 7 nucleotides agree with TRBD1. Germline CDR1 is SGHRS and CDR2 is YFSETQ. This CDR3 contains 15 residues. V was clipped by 3 bases and J by 3 bases; unmatched bases: 9. The CDR3 here is CASSSPGTAVYEQYF. The CDR3 DNA reads as TGCGCCAGCAGCTCACCCGGGACAGCAGTCTACGAGCAGTACTTC.

CDR3 sequence (DNA): TGCGCCAGCAGCCAAGGACTAGCGGGGGGGCCAAGTCGGCTCGCGCAGTATTTT. Translated: CASSQGLAGGPSRLAQYF. The rearrangement links TRBV4-1 to TRBJ2-3, with 14 bases matching TRBD2. The length of the CDR3 is 18 residues. With V trimmed by 1 base and J by 10 bases, 13 bases remained unmatched. Germline values: CDR1 MGHRA, CDR2 YSYEKL.

This chain joins TRBV7-2 and TRBJ1-6; D gene uncertain. The germline V gene encodes CDR1 SGHTA and CDR2 FQGNSA. Trimming removed 2 bases from V and 9 bases from J, with 17 bases in between. This CDR3 contains 16 residues. In nucleotides, the CDR3 is TGTGCCAGCAGCTTACTAGGGAGGAGTATAAGTTCACCCCTCCACTTT. Its protein product is CASSLLGRSISSPLHF.

J is TRBJ2-7 and V is TRBV4-2; 8 bases line up with TRBD1. Germline values: CDR1 LGHNA, CDR2 YNFKEQ. V was clipped by 5 bases and J by 12 bases; unmatched bases: 12. The CDR3 runs to 13 residues. The CDR3 reads CASSFVGQGVPYF. CDR3 DNA sequence: TGTGCCAGCAGCTTTGTAGGACAGGGTGTTCCGTACTTC.

The chain couples TRBV18 to TRBJ2-3, with D tentatively TRBD2 (6 bases). This CDR3 spans 15 amino acids. V was clipped by 6 bases and J by 7 bases, with 20 bases between them. Germline assignment: CDR1 KGHSH and CDR2 LQKENI. CDR3 in amino acids: CASSEGNALLNTQYF. CDR3 nucleotide sequence: TGTGCCAGCTCGGAGGGCAACGCCCTACTAAATACGCAGTATTTT.

The chain couples TRBV10-3 to TRBJ2-5, with 9 bases that match TRBD1. The V segment lost 6 bases and the J segment 4 bases; nucleotides outside the gene matches: 9. Per germline, CDR1 ENHRY and CDR2 SYGVKD. The CDR3 covers 15 residues. DNA of the CDR3: TGTGCCATCAGCAACAGGGGGCCTACACGAGAGACCCAGTACTTC. The encoded protein is CAISNRGPTRETQYF.

The chain combines TRBV20-1 with TRBJ2-5, with 10 bases fitting TRBD2. Germline V CDR1 and CDR2: DFQATT, SNEGSKA (reference sequence). Losses at the gene ends were 3 bases for V and 4 bases for J; bases not matched to a gene: 5. This CDR3 is 14 amino acids long. CDR3 DNA sequence: TGCAGTGCTAGTGGACTAGCGGCTGCAGAGACCCAGTACTTC. Residues: CSASGLAAAETQYF.

This chain links TRBV28 with TRBJ2-5; TRBD2 aligns across 9 bases. The CDR3 runs 17 residues. The V gene's germline CDR1 is MDHEN and CDR2 SYDVKM. J was trimmed by 5 bases and V by 4 bases; bases with no gene match: 14. CDR3 amino acids: CASSSPYGTSSVETQYF. In nucleotides, the CDR3 is TGTGCCAGCAGTTCCCCGTACGGGACTAGCTCTGTGGAGACCCAGTACTTC.

V and J are TRBV20-1 and TRBJ2-2; D might be TRBD2 (5 bases). The length of the CDR3 is 11 residues. V gave up 4 bases and J gave up 7 bases, with 7 bases separating them. Germline-derived CDR1 and CDR2 are DFQATT and SNEGSKA (reference sequence). CDR3 in amino acids: CSANDYGELFF. The CDR3 DNA reads as TGCAGTGCTAACGACTACGGGGAGCTGTTTTTT.

The rearrangement uses TRBV28 and TRBJ2-6; 7 bases are a match to TRBD1. This CDR3 spans 16 amino acids. Germline V gives CDR1 MDHEN, CDR2 SYDVKM. V gave up 6 bases and J gave up 0 bases; unmatched junction bases: 5. CDR3 nucleotide sequence: TGTGCCAGCAGCTTGGACAGGTTCTCTGGGGCCAACGTCCTGACTTTC. Encoded protein: CASSLDRFSGANVLTF. Together with reference TRBV28 and TRBJ2-6, the CDR3 gives the full variable domain: DVKVTQSSRYLVKRTGEKVFLECVQDMDHENMFWYRQDPGLGLRLIYFSYDVKMKEKGDIPEGYSVSREKKERFSLILESASTNQTSMYLCASSLDRFSGANVLTFGAGSRLTVL.

The rearrangement links TRBV19 to TRBJ1-6; no definite D call. CDR1 and CDR2 from the germline V gene are LNHDA and SQIVND (reference sequence). V was shortened by 3 bases and J by 9 bases, with 12 bases between the two germline ends. The CDR3 consists of 14 residues. CDR3 nucleotide sequence: TGTGCCAGTAGTATGTCAGTTTTATTTTCACCCCTCCACTTT. Translation: CASSMSVLFSPLHF.

The chain carries TRBV18 and TRBJ1-2, with a tentative D call TRBD1 (6 bases). Between the trimmed V and J ends, which lost 1 base and 4 bases, there was a span of 13 bases. The CDR3 is made up of 15 amino acids. In germline, CDR1 is KGHSH, CDR2 LQKENI. CDR3 amino acids: CASSPQTGKLYGYTF. The CDR3 nucleotides read TGTGCCAGCTCACCACAAACAGGGAAACTCTATGGCTACACCTTC.

This chain joins TRBV5-8 and TRBJ2-7; D is perhaps TRBD1 (5 bases). This CDR3 spans 14 amino acids. Germline-derived CDR1 and CDR2 are SGHTS and YDEGEE. Trimming pared 2 bases from V and 0 bases from J, leaving 9 bases between. This chain's CDR3 is CASSLDSISYEQYF. For the CDR3, the DNA is TGTGCCAGCAGCTTAGACAGTATCTCCTACGAGCAGTACTTC.

The rearrangement uses TRBV5-6 and TRBJ1-2; no clear D gene. Germline V gives CDR1 SGHDT, CDR2 YYEEEE. The CDR3 is 17 amino acids. V lost 2 bases to trimming and J lost 0 bases, with 17 bases between them. For the CDR3, the DNA is TGTGCCAGCAGCTTAAGACATACCCTGGGAGCTAACTATGGCTACACCTTC. Translated: CASSLRHTLGANYGYTF.

This chain uses TRBV19 with TRBJ1-3; D not resolved. Per germline, CDR1 LNHDA and CDR2 SQIVND (reference sequence). The CDR3 is 13 amino acids. Trimming removed 8 bases from V and 0 bases from J, with 8 bases in between. CDR3 in amino acids: CASAGSSGNTIYF. CDR3 coding DNA: TGTGCCAGTGCTGGGAGCTCTGGAAACACCATATATTTT.

V gene TRBV24-1 combines with J gene TRBJ2-3; 11 positions match TRBD2. This CDR3 is 17 amino acids long. Per the germline V gene, CDR1 is KGHDR and CDR2 is SFDVKD. V lost 3 bases and J lost 0; bases outside the gene matches: 4. CDR3: CATSDNGLAGSTDTQYF. CDR3 DNA: TGTGCCACCAGTGATAATGGACTAGCGGGTAGCACAGATACGCAGTATTTT.

This chain connects TRBV19 to TRBJ1-1; 7 bases are a match to TRBD1. V shed 9 bases, J shed 5 bases, and the junction held 15 bases outside the gene matches. The germline V gene has CDR1 LNHDA and CDR2 SQIVND (reference sequence). CDR3 size: 15 residues. The CDR3 DNA reads as TGTGCCAGCCGAAACCCGTACAGGGGCCGGACTGAAGCTTTCTTT. Its translation is CASRNPYRGRTEAFF.